The 21 T cell receptor beta chains below all came from one sample that was sequenced in a study of shared clonotypes between healthy human individuals. Sequencing used immunoSEQ multiplex PCR; TCRdb keeps in-frame clones, though not all of them. The table shows about 480,000 clones, with 79% occurring only once. The sequenced sample was PBMCs. These receptors were collected from a woman between 40 and 50 years old in good health. Some clones in this sample may be carry-over from other donors' samples.

This clone was recorded only once. The V gene is TRBV9, the J gene TRBJ1-2; D possibly corresponds to TRBD1 (5 bases). The V gene lost 0 bases and the J gene lost 4 bases, with 7 bases spanning the gap. The CDR3 spans 13 residues. Germline V gene data show CDR1 as SGDLS and CDR2 as YYNGEE. CDR3 in amino acids: CASSVDQGYGYTF. The CDR3 DNA reads TGTGCCAGCAGCGTAGACCAGGGCTATGGCTACACCTTC.

This clone was found once. CDR3 amino acids: CAWSPGSAEAFF. The CDR3 nucleotides are TGTGCCTGGAGCCCGGGGAGTGCTGAAGCTTTCTTT. The V call is TRBV30, the J call TRBJ1-1; D gene ambiguous. The length of the CDR3 is 12 residues. Germline V gene data show CDR1 as GTSNPN and CDR2 as SVGIG (reference sequence). The germline V and J ends were trimmed by 3 bases and 6 bases, with 11 bases remaining between them. Using reference TRBV30 and TRBJ1-1 for the parts outside the CDR3, the full variable domain is SQTIHQWPATLVQPVGSPLSLECTVEGTSNPNLYWYRQAAGRGLQLLFYSVGIGQISSEVPQNLSASRPQDRQFILSSKKLLLSDSGFYLCAWSPGSAEAFFGQGTRLTVV.

In its sample, this clone was seen a few times. V usage is TRBV28 and J usage is TRBJ2-1, with 14 bases lining up with TRBD2. The CDR3 is made up of 14 amino acids. Germline-derived CDR1 and CDR2 are MDHEN and SYDVKM. Losses at the gene ends were 7 bases for V and 12 bases for J; bases not matched to a gene: 8. The CDR3 bases are TGTGCCAGCACGACTAGCGGGAGGGCCCTCGGGCAGTTCTTC. This sequence encodes CASTTSGRALGQFF.

This clone was detected a few times. This rearrangement joins TRBV27 to TRBJ2-1; 9 positions agree with TRBD2. The CDR3 covers 16 residues. Germline loops: CDR1 MNHEY, CDR2 SMNVEV (reference sequence). J gave up 5 bases and V 4 bases, and 9 bases lay outside the gene matches. The CDR3 loop reads CASSYRISGGNNEQFF. CDR3 sequence (DNA): TGTGCCAGCAGTTATCGAATTAGCGGGGGAAACAATGAGCAGTTCTTC.

This chain links TRBV6-1 with TRBJ2-7; 8 bases agree with TRBD1. After removal of 0 bases from V and 2 bases from J, the junction contained 3 bases not matched to a gene. CDR1 and CDR2 from the germline V gene are MNHNS and SASEGT. This CDR3 comprises 15 residues. CDR3 sequence reads: CASSEAWTGTYEQYF. CDR3 in DNA: TGTGCCAGCAGTGAAGCTTGGACAGGGACCTACGAGCAGTACTTC.

The chain's CDR3 is CAISVGTVVYEQYF. The CDR3 bases are TGTGCCATCAGTGTGGGGACAGTAGTATACGAGCAGTACTTC. The rearrangement links TRBV10-3 to TRBJ2-7; TRBD1 matches 7 bases. The CDR3 loop spans 14 amino acids. The trim removed 4 bases at V and 4 bases at J, leaving 7 bases unmatched. CDR1 is ENHRY and CDR2 is SYGVKD in the germline V gene.

The genes are TRBV5-4 and TRBJ1-1; weak D call: TRBD1 (6 bases). The CDR3 sequence is 11 residues long. Deletions cut 4 bases from V and 8 bases from J, with 9 bases between. The germline CDR1 and CDR2 sequences are SGHNT and YYREEE (reference sequence). This CDR3 reads CASSRGTEAFF. CDR3 nucleotides: TGTGCCAGCAGCCGGGGGACAGAAGCTTTCTTT.

For this clone: Germline and junction disagree at one end, which may indicate a read error. V is TRBV7-9 and J is TRBJ2-7; TRBD2 is a possible D gene (7 bases). The CDR3 is 14 residues long. Germline lookup yields CDR1 SEHNR and CDR2 FQNEAQ (reference sequence). CDR3 residues: CASGRDTPPYERYF. As DNA, the CDR3 is TGTGCCAGCGGGAGGGACACACCGCCCTACGAGCGGTACTTC.

The gene calls are TRBV9 and TRBJ2-3; the match to TRBD2 covers 7 bases. Per the germline V gene, CDR1 is SGDLS and CDR2 is YYNGEE. The CDR3 length is 17 residues. Trimming removed 0 bases from V and 2 bases from J; junction bases left unmatched: 9. The CDR3 DNA is TGTGCCAGCAGCGTAGGTCTGTTAGCGGGTTCCACAGATACGCAGTATTTT. It yields the protein CASSVGLLAGSTDTQYF.

This chain uses TRBV7-2 with TRBJ2-7, with no clear D. With 5 bases removed from V and 6 bases from J, the gap between germline ends came to 23 bases. The CDR3 consists of 16 residues. CDR1 is SGHTA, CDR2 FQGNSA, per germline. In DNA, the CDR3 is TGTGCCAGCAGCCCCCCCTGGCCGAGTAGAGTAACCGAGCAGTACTTC. Amino acid sequence: CASSPPWPSRVTEQYF.

This clone was seen just once. The V call is TRBV27, the J call TRBJ2-7, with D perhaps given as TRBD1 or TRBD2 (5 bases each). The CDR3 has 13 amino acids. Per the germline V gene, CDR1 is MNHEY and CDR2 is SMNVEV (reference sequence). V lost 2 bases and J lost 6, with 11 bases in between. DNA of the CDR3: TGTGCCAGCAGTTTAGTCGGGGCTGGCGAGCAGTACTTC. Translation gives CASSLVGAGEQYF.

The rearrangement joins TRBV6-1 to TRBJ1-4; 7 positions match TRBD1. The CDR3 totals 15 residues. Germline V lookup: CDR1 MNHNS, CDR2 SASEGT. After removal of 4 bases from V and 7 bases from J, the junction contained 9 bases not matched to a gene. CDR3 sequence (DNA): TGTGCCAGCAGTGGACAGGGAAGTGAGGCTGAAAAACTGTTTTTT. As protein: CASSGQGSEAEKLFF.

The rearrangement links TRBV30 to TRBJ1-1, with D possibly being TRBD1 (5 bases). The CDR3 is made up of 16 amino acids. Germline loops: CDR1 GTSNPN, CDR2 SVGIG (reference sequence). V lost 1 base and J 5 bases, leaving 20 bases between the germline ends. This CDR3 is CAWSAGLDQGGTEAFF. CDR3 coding DNA: TGTGCCTGGAGTGCCGGGTTAGACCAGGGAGGAACTGAAGCTTTCTTT.

The CDR3 is CASSFGGFPEAFF. CDR3 DNA: TGTGCCAGCAGCTTCGGGGGTTTCCCTGAAGCTTTCTTT. The chain joins TRBV5-5 to TRBJ1-1, with D maybe TRBD1 (5 bases). The CDR3 runs to 13 residues. The V end was cut by 2 bases, the J end by 6 bases, with 11 bases between. Germline V lookup: CDR1 SGHKS, CDR2 YYEKEE (reference sequence).

The genes are TRBV27 and TRBJ2-1; tentative D call: TRBD2 (6 bases). The CDR3 totals 14 residues. The V end lost 4 bases, the J end lost 12 bases, and 19 bases lay between the germline ends. CDR1 and CDR2 from the germline V gene are MNHEY and SMNVEV (reference sequence). The CDR3 DNA sequence: TGTGCCAGCAGTTCCCCTTGGCGGGAACAAGGGCAGTTCTTC. Its translation is CASSSPWREQGQFF.

This clone was observed a few times. The V and J genes are TRBV7-9 and TRBJ1-1, with a weak D call TRBD1 (6 bases). The CDR3 is 14 residues long. The V gene's germline CDR1 is SEHNR and CDR2 FQNEAQ (reference sequence). Deletions cut 5 bases from V and 0 bases from J, with 10 bases between. The CDR3 spells CASSRGGLNTEAFF. The CDR3 DNA reads TGTGCCAGCAGCAGAGGGGGACTGAACACTGAAGCTTTCTTT.

As for this clone: One junction end does not reproduce the germline sequence, and a read error may be involved. This chain connects TRBV7-7 to TRBJ2-1; 10 bases agree with TRBD2. Per the germline V gene, CDR1 is SSHAT and CDR2 is FNYEAQ (reference sequence). The CDR3 totals 16 residues. This CDR3 reads CASSASSGSSYNEQFF. DNA for the CDR3: TGTGCTAGCAGCGCCTCTAGCGGGAGTTCTTACAATGAGCAGTTCTTC. Filled out from reference TRBV7-7 and TRBJ2-1, the complete variable domain reads GAGVSQSPRYKVTKRGQDVTLRCDPISSHATLYWYQQALGQGPEFLTYFNYEAQPDKSGLPSDRFSAERPEGSISTLTIQRTEQRDSAMYRCASSASSGSSYNEQFFGPGTRLTVL.

The rearrangement uses TRBV30 and TRBJ2-1; possibly TRBD1 for D (6 bases). Trimming shortened V by 2 bases and J by 8 bases, and 16 bases separated the two germline ends. The CDR3 contains 14 residues. The germline CDR1 and CDR2 sequences are GTSNPN and SVGIG (reference sequence). CDR3 sequence (DNA): TGTGCCTGGAGTAGGTTAGGGGGTATCGATGAGCAGTTCTTC. Residues: CAWSRLGGIDEQFF.

CDR3 in amino acids: CASRLTGSYEQYF. The CDR3 DNA sequence: TGTGCCAGTAGATTGACAGGTTCCTACGAGCAGTACTTC. The chain has TRBV19 and TRBJ2-7, with a tentative D call TRBD1 (6 bases). Germline CDR1 and CDR2: LNHDA and SQIVND (reference sequence). Trimming pared 6 bases from V and 1 base from J, leaving 10 bases between. The CDR3 spans 13 residues.

This clone was picked up many times. The chain joins TRBV4-2 to TRBJ2-7; tentatively, D is TRBD1 (5 bases). V dropped 0 bases and J dropped 0 bases, with 9 bases sitting between them. The CDR3 sequence is 15 residues long. Per germline, CDR1 LGHNA and CDR2 YNFKEQ. CDR3 protein: CASSQEIDSSYEQYF. CDR3 coding DNA: TGTGCCAGCAGCCAAGAAATAGACAGCTCCTACGAGCAGTACTTC.

The chain uses TRBV23-1 and TRBJ2-7; weak D call: TRBD1 (5 bases). TRBV23-1 belongs to the ORF category, with a function that is uncertain. V was trimmed by 11 bases and J by 0 bases, leaving 20 bases between them. The length of the CDR3 is 15 residues. CDR3 nucleotides: TGCGCCGGACCCTTAGACAGCCGACGCTCCTACGAGCAGTACTTC. Its translation is CAGPLDSRRSYEQYF.